These 32 T cell receptor beta chains came from one sample sequenced in a study of quantifying T cell responses using KT2 cells. Background on the study: cDNA was made from DNase-treated RNA using alpha and beta constant primers.

Each cDNA got a UMI-containing oligo ligated at its 3' end. First-round PCR used around 4 cycles and beta primers RC1.1 and RC1.2 covering TRBC1 and TRBC2. TCRdb reprocessed the UMI-ligation and nested PCR reads with MiXCR, giving one entry per CDR3 protein. There are roughly 50,000 distinct CDR3 sequences in the sample; 9% to 15% occur only once, and about 9.5% lies in the top ten. What was sequenced was PBMCs spiked with cells of the T cell clone KT2. The receptors shown here come from a human donor.

This chain joins TRBV7-2 and TRBJ2-7; no clear D gene. V was pared by 7 bases and J by 0 bases, with 13 bases between. The CDR3 extends over 14 amino acids. Germline CDR1 and CDR2: SGHTA and FQGNSA. CDR3 nucleotides: TGTGCCAGCACCGTAGGTGAATCCTCCTACGAGCAGTACTTC. This encodes CASTVGESSYEQYF.

This clonotype was counted a few times. This rearrangement joins TRBV20-1 to TRBJ2-7; 10 bases fit TRBD2. This CDR3 has 16 residues. Unmatched junction bases numbered 13, after V lost 6 bases and J lost 2 bases. Looked up from germline, CDR1 is DFQATT and CDR2 is SNEGSKA (reference sequence). CDR3 bases: TGCAGTGCCCCCCCAGGGCTAGCGGGAGTACCCTACGAGCAGTACTTC. Its translation is CSAPPGLAGVPYEQYF.

This clonotype was seen at least ten times. The gene calls are TRBV12-3 or TRBV12-4 and TRBJ2-7; either TRBD1 or TRBD2 may fit D (5 bases each). This CDR3 comprises 13 residues. V lost 3 bases to trimming and J lost 5 bases, with 11 bases between them. CDR3 in DNA: TGTGCCAGCAGTTTGGTGCAGGGACACGAGCAGTACTTC. It specifies CASSLVQGHEQYF.

This clonotype was seen a few times. The chain is built from TRBV5-4 and TRBJ2-1; D gene ambiguous. CDR1 and CDR2 (germline): SGHNT, YYREEE (reference sequence). This CDR3 spans 12 amino acids. Trimming took 0 bases from V and 10 from J, leaving 8 bases between them. CDR3: CASSLDPVEQFF. CDR3 DNA sequence: TGTGCCAGCAGCTTGGACCCGGTGGAGCAGTTCTTC.

This clonotype was observed a few times. The V gene is TRBV11-2, the J gene TRBJ1-2; no clear D gene. V dropped 4 bases and J dropped 4 bases, with 22 bases sitting between them. Germline V CDR1 and CDR2: SGHAT, FQNNGV. CDR3 length equals 17 residues. CDR3 DNA: TGTGCCAGCAGCTCCAGTTATCCCAGGAGAGCACCCTATGGCTACACCTTC. It yields the protein CASSSSYPRRAPYGYTF.

The gene calls are TRBV6-5 and TRBJ2-4; D remains ambiguous. The CDR3 runs 13 residues. Germline loops: CDR1 MNHEY, CDR2 SVGAGI. V was pared by 6 bases and J by 0 bases, with 6 bases between. The CDR3 loop is CASSKIAKNIQYF. CDR3 nucleotides: TGTGCCAGCAGCAAAATAGCCAAAAACATTCAGTACTTC.

The J gene is TRBJ1-1, the V gene TRBV6-1; 8 nucleotides agree with TRBD1. This CDR3 has 12 residues. Looked up from germline, CDR1 is MNHNS and CDR2 is SASEGT. CDR3 amino acids: CDTDRVNTEAFF. CDR3 in DNA: TGTGACACGGACAGGGTGAACACTGAAGCTTTCTTT.

V gene TRBV4-3 combines with J gene TRBJ1-4; tentative D call: TRBD1 (5 bases). This CDR3 has 15 residues. CDR1 is LGHNA, CDR2 YSLEER, per germline. V lost 6 bases and J 3 bases, leaving 14 bases between the germline ends. This chain's CDR3 is CASSLDSAANEKLFF. The CDR3 DNA is TGCGCCAGCAGTCTTGACAGTGCGGCTAATGAAAAACTGTTTTTT.

This chain connects TRBV12-3 or TRBV12-4 to TRBJ2-7; no definite D call. Deletions cut 7 bases from V and 0 bases from J, with 16 bases between. The CDR3 is 15 residues long. CDR3 sequence: CASNNPASSSYEQYF. For the CDR3, the DNA is TGTGCCAGCAACAACCCCGCTAGTTCCTCCTACGAGCAGTACTTC.

The rearrangement links TRBV29-1 to TRBJ2-1; D is perhaps TRBD2 (6 bases). The germline V and J ends were trimmed by 4 bases and 2 bases, with 9 bases remaining between them. Germline lookup yields CDR1 SQVTM and CDR2 ANQGSEA. The CDR3 runs to 13 residues. In DNA form, the CDR3 reads TGCAGCGTTGCTCCTAGCGCCTACAATGAGCAGTTCTTC. As protein: CSVAPSAYNEQFF.

In this sample, this clonotype turned up a few times. CDR3 loop: CSAGPSSYEQYF. The CDR3 DNA sequence: TGCAGTGCCGGACCGAGCTCCTACGAGCAGTACTTC. The genes are TRBV20-1 and TRBJ2-7; D gene uncertain. The V gene's germline CDR1 is DFQATT and CDR2 SNEGSKA (reference sequence). V lost 6 bases and J lost 0, with 9 bases in between. The CDR3 extends over 12 amino acids.

There are a few counts of this clonotype. The chain recombines TRBV5-1 with TRBJ1-4, with D maybe TRBD1 (6 bases). Germline CDR1 reads SGHRS; CDR2 reads YFSETQ. CDR3 length: 15 residues. V was shortened by 3 bases and J by 8 bases, with 17 bases between the two germline ends. The CDR3 nucleotides read TGCGCCAGCAGCTCGGGGGCGTGGGCTTGGGAAAAACTGTTTTTT. Translation: CASSSGAWAWEKLFF.

This clonotype was recorded many times. This rearrangement joins TRBV3-1 to TRBJ2-1; tentatively, D is TRBD1 (5 bases). The CDR3 has 16 amino acids. Germline values: CDR1 LGHDT, CDR2 YNNKEL (reference sequence). Between the trimmed V and J ends, which lost 1 base and 0 bases, there was a span of 10 bases. Written as DNA, the CDR3 is TGTGCCAGCAGCCAAGCCAGTGGGGCCTCCTACAATGAGCAGTTCTTC. Protein product: CASSQASGASYNEQFF.

Remarks on this clonotype: This may arise from a read error, as a much more abundant clone is one base away. The V call is TRBV7-2, the J call TRBJ2-2; perhaps TRBD1 as D (6 bases). The CDR3 spans 13 residues. V lost 6 bases to trimming and J lost 11 bases, with 16 bases between them. Germline CDR1 and CDR2: SGHTA and FQGNSA. The CDR3 sequence is CASSGQRGRELFF. CDR3 in DNA: TGTGCCAGCAGTGGACAGAGGGGAAGAGAGCTGTTTTTT.

The rearrangement joins TRBV7-6 to TRBJ2-7; no clear D gene. V lost 1 base, J lost 6 bases, and 16 bases lay in between. The germline CDR1 and CDR2 sequences are SGHVS and FNYEAQ. The CDR3 covers 15 residues. DNA of the CDR3: TGTGCCAGCAGCTTAGTCACAGAAGATCTGGGCGAGCAGTACTTC. Protein: CASSLVTEDLGEQYF.

The chain links TRBV6-6 to TRBJ1-6; D is ambiguous. The V end was cut by 2 bases, the J end by 8 bases, with 10 bases between. The germline CDR1 and CDR2 sequences are MNHNY and SVGAGI (reference sequence). The CDR3 consists of 14 residues. The DNA of the CDR3 is TGTGCCAGCAGTTACGGGTGGGGTGATTCACCCCTCCACTTT. Its translation: CASSYGWGDSPLHF.

A few counts support this clonotype. The chain employs TRBV12-3 or TRBV12-4 and TRBJ1-1; D gene uncertain. V was trimmed by 5 bases and J by 1 base, leaving 14 bases between them. The CDR3 runs to 15 residues. This chain's CDR3 is CASSPDVGTNTEAFF. The CDR3 nucleotides are TGTGCCAGCAGTCCCGACGTCGGCACGAACACTGAAGCTTTCTTT.

This clonotype was found many times. The chain is built from TRBV29-1 and TRBJ2-5; D call uncertain. CDR1 is SQVTM and CDR2 is ANQGSEA in the germline V gene. This CDR3 is built from 15 residues. The V end lost 6 bases, the J end lost 5 bases, and 22 bases lay between the germline ends. CDR3 loop: CSVRPTPGPLETQYF. The DNA for the CDR3 is TGCAGCGTGCGGCCCACTCCCGGACCCTTGGAGACCCAGTACTTC.

The chain is built from TRBV6-4 and TRBJ1-6; 9 bases align to TRBD1. The CDR3 has 15 amino acids. CDR1 is MRHNA, CDR2 SNTAGT, per germline. J was trimmed by 7 bases and V by 0 bases; bases with no gene match: 1. This chain's CDR3 is CASSDSGTGNSPLHF. CDR3 sequence (DNA): TGTGCCAGCAGTGACTCCGGGACAGGGAATTCACCCCTCCACTTT.

About this clonotype: Mismatch with germline at one junction end may stem from a read error. The J gene is TRBJ2-5, the V gene TRBV7-7, with D perhaps matching TRBD2 (5 bases). This CDR3 spans 15 amino acids. Germline lookup yields CDR1 SSHAT and CDR2 FNYEAQ (reference sequence). The CDR3 DNA follows: TGTGCTAGCAGCTCTCAACCGGGGAGAGGAGAGACCCAGTACTTC. Encoded protein: CASSSQPGRGETQYF.

The chain couples TRBV27 to TRBJ2-3; 8 positions agree with TRBD1. The length of the CDR3 is 14 residues. V was clipped by 4 bases and J by 6 bases; unmatched bases: 6. CDR1 is MNHEY and CDR2 is SMNVEV in the germline V gene (reference sequence). The CDR3 protein is CASSSAGGPDTQYF. Here the CDR3 DNA reads TGTGCCAGCAGTTCGGCAGGGGGCCCCGATACGCAGTATTTT.

This clonotype has just a few counts. The chain combines TRBV20-1 with TRBJ2-7; a weak D match, TRBD1 (5 bases). Between the trimmed V and J ends, which lost 1 base and 7 bases, there was a span of 14 bases. Germline CDR1 is DFQATT and CDR2 is SNEGSKA (reference sequence). The CDR3 is made up of 13 amino acids. The chain's CDR3 is CSARGQGWLEQYF. CDR3 DNA: TGCAGTGCTAGAGGTCAGGGCTGGTTAGAGCAGTACTTC.

This clonotype appeared many times. The CDR3 sequence is CASSQDGGQGIADTQYF. In nucleotides, the CDR3 is TGCGCCAGCAGCCAAGATGGAGGACAGGGGATTGCAGATACGCAGTATTTT. The V and J genes are TRBV4-1 and TRBJ2-3, with 9 bases matching TRBD1. Trimming cost V 0 bases and J 4 bases; bases outside gene matches: 8. The CDR3 covers 17 residues. Germline assignment: CDR1 MGHRA and CDR2 YSYEKL.

The table lists this clonotype with many counts. This sequence joins TRBV20-1 and TRBJ2-2; 9 nucleotides agree with TRBD1. The V and J ends lost 2 bases and 3 bases, in that order; junction bases with no gene match: 7. Germline lookup yields CDR1 DFQATT and CDR2 SNEGSKA (reference sequence). The CDR3 runs to 16 residues. The CDR3 reads CSARNIRTGDTGELFF. The CDR3 DNA reads TGCAGTGCTAGAAATATACGGACAGGGGACACCGGGGAGCTGTTTTTT.

The sample holds a few counts of this clonotype. The chain has TRBV11-2 and TRBJ2-2, with D possibly being TRBD2 (6 bases). With 5 bases removed from V and 6 bases from J, the gap between germline ends came to 13 bases. Germline CDR1 SGHAT, CDR2 FQNNGV. This CDR3 is built from 14 residues. The DNA of the CDR3 is TGTGCCAGCAGCCCCCTGACTAGTTCCGGGGAGCTGTTTTTT. Translating gives CASSPLTSSGELFF. The full variable domain, with the rest looked up from reference TRBV11-2 and TRBJ2-2, is EAGVAQSPRYKIIEKRQSVAFWCNPISGHATLYWYQQILGQGPKLLIQFQNNGVVDDSQLPKDRFSAERLKGVDSTLKIQPAKLEDSAVYLCASSPLTSSGELFFGEGSRLTVL.

This sequence joins TRBV2 and TRBJ2-1; 11 nucleotides match TRBD1. The CDR3 loop spans 15 amino acids. The V and J ends lost 4 bases and 7 bases, in that order; junction bases with no gene match: 6. From germline, CDR1 is SNHLY and CDR2 FYNNEI. The CDR3 DNA follows: TGTGCCAGCAGTGCGGGGACAGGGGGGTGGAATGAGCAGTTCTTC. It encodes CASSAGTGGWNEQFF.

The rearrangement uses TRBV29-1 and TRBJ1-1; TRBD1 matches at 7 bases. Germline V gene lookup returns CDR1 SQVTM and CDR2 ANQGSEA. J lost 3 bases, V lost 4 bases, and 2 bases had no gene match. The CDR3 sequence is 12 residues long. CDR3 sequence: CSVAGGYTEAFF. CDR3 nucleotides: TGCAGCGTTGCAGGGGGTTACACTGAAGCTTTCTTT.

In this sample, this clonotype turned up many times. The chain has TRBV20-1 and TRBJ1-2, with TRBD1 matching 7 bases. The CDR3 has 17 residues. Per the germline V gene, CDR1 is DFQATT and CDR2 is SNEGSKA (reference sequence). With V trimmed by 0 bases and J by 0 bases, 10 bases remained unmatched. The CDR3 nucleotides read TGCAGTGCTAGAGATGATGGGACAGCGACTTCTAACTATGGCTACACCTTC. This gives the protein CSARDDGTATSNYGYTF.

The rearrangement joins TRBV18 to TRBJ1-3; D ambiguous. Trimming took 6 bases from V and 2 from J, leaving 8 bases between them. This CDR3 contains 13 residues. Germline V gene lookup returns CDR1 KGHSH and CDR2 LQKENI. Written as DNA, the CDR3 is TGTGCCAGCTCCCGGGGTCCTGGAAACACCATATATTTT. Translation gives CASSRGPGNTIYF.

The V gene is TRBV5-4, the J gene TRBJ2-3; D possibly corresponds to TRBD2 (5 bases). There are 15 residues in the CDR3. Deletions cut 0 bases from V and 2 bases from J, with 10 bases between. CDR1 SGHNT and CDR2 YYREEE come from the germline V gene (reference sequence). The CDR3 is CASSLVVANTDTQYF. DNA of the CDR3: TGTGCCAGCAGCTTGGTAGTAGCGAACACAGATACGCAGTATTTT.

This clonotype was seen a handful of times. CDR3 residues: CASSPGTGLGELFF. For the CDR3, the DNA is TGTGCCAGCAGCCCCGGGACAGGCTTGGGGGAGCTGTTTTTT. The chain recombines TRBV7-3 with TRBJ2-2, with TRBD1 identical over 8 bases. Germline-derived CDR1 and CDR2 are SGHTA and FQGTGA. The CDR3 is 14 amino acids. The J segment lost 8 bases and the V segment lost 5 bases, leaving 7 bases of the junction unmatched.

This clonotype has a count of ten or more. This sequence joins TRBV4-2 and TRBJ1-1; D remains ambiguous. The length of the CDR3 is 14 residues. Trimming took 0 bases from V and 7 from J, leaving 12 bases between them. Looked up from germline, CDR1 is LGHNA and CDR2 is YNFKEQ. CDR3 residues: CASSQDLGSSEAFF. As DNA, the CDR3 is TGTGCCAGCAGCCAAGATCTGGGTTCCAGTGAAGCTTTCTTT.